This record concerns one T cell receptor beta chain sequence. Its antigen remains unidentified. The CDR3 is 14 amino acids. V lost 6 bases to trimming and J lost 0 bases, with 12 bases between them. Germline V gene data show CDR1 as SNHLY and CDR2 as FYNNEI. Only in-frame clones appear in the TCRdb table, and some are missing; sequencing was by immunoSEQ multiplex PCR. The repertoire holds about 150,000 clones, with roughly nine tenths as singletons. The data derive from a study of OX40 agonist ivuxolimab in advanced cancers. Whole-study context: Patients took ivuxolimab, an agonistic anti-OX40 (CD134) antibody.

The study, taken as a whole, reports: Nonresponders included some who also had low normalized T-cell clonal expansion.

The study sampled blood at baseline, cycle 4 day 1, and cycle 7 day 1. Specimen: CD4+ or CD8+ T cells sorted from blood, collected in a trial of the OX40 agonist ivuxolimab. The rearrangement joins TRBV2 to TRBJ2-7, with D uncertain. This clonotype originated in an adult with an advanced solid tumor such as melanoma, head and neck, liver or kidney cancer. CDR3 sequence reads: CASSASWGSYEQYF. CDR3 sequence (DNA): TGTGCCAGCAGCGCCAGTTGGGGCTCCTACGAGCAGTACTTC.